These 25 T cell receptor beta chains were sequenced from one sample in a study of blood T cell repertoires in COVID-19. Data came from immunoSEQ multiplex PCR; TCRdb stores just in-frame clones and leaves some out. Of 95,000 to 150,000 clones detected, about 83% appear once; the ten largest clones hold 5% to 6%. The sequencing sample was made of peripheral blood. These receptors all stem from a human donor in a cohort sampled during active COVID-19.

Here the CDR3 DNA reads TGCGCCAGCAGCCAAGATCGACTAGCGACGCGTATCAATGAGCAGTTCTTC. Protein: CASSQDRLATRINEQFF. The J gene is TRBJ2-1, the V gene TRBV4-1, with 8 bases that match TRBD2. The CDR3 spans 17 residues. J lost 6 bases, V lost 0 bases, and 10 bases had no gene match. CDR1 MGHRA and CDR2 YSYEKL come from the germline V gene.

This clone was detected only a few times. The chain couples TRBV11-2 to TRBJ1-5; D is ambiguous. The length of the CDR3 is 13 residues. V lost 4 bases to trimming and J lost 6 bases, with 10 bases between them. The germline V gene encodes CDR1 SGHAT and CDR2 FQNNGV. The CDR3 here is CASSSLAGQPQHF. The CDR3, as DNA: TGTGCCAGCAGCTCACTAGCAGGTCAGCCCCAGCATTTT.

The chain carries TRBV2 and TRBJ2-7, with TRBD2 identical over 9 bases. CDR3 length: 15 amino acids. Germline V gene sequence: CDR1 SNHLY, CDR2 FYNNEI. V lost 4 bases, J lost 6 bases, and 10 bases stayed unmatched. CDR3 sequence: CASSVGWLAGFEQYF. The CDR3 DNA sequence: TGTGCCAGCAGTGTGGGGTGGCTAGCGGGATTCGAGCAGTACTTC.

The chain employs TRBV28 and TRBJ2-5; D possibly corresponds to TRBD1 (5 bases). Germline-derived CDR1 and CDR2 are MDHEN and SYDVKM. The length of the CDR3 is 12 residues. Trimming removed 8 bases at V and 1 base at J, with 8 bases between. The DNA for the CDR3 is TGTGCCAGCCAGGGTTTCCAAGAGACCCAGTACTTC. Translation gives CASQGFQETQYF.

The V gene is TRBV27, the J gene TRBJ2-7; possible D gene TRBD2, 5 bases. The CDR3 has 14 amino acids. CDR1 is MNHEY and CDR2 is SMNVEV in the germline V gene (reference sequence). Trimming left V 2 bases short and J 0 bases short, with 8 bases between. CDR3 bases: TGTGCCAGCAGTTTAGAGGGATCCTCCTACGAGCAGTACTTC. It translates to CASSLEGSSYEQYF.

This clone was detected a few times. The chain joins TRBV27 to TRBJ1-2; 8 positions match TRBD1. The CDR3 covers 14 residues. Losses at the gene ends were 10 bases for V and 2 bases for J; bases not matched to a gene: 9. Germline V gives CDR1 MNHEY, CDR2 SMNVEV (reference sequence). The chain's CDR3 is CATWTGLMNYGYTF. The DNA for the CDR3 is TGTGCCACCTGGACAGGGCTCATGAACTATGGCTACACCTTC.

The CDR3 spells CASSLDLAGGPSEQFF. The CDR3 DNA sequence: TGCGCCAGCAGCTTGGACCTAGCGGGAGGGCCAAGTGAGCAGTTCTTC. J is TRBJ2-1 and V is TRBV5-1, with 12 bases identical to TRBD2. The CDR3 has 16 residues. Germline CDR1 SGHRS, CDR2 YFSETQ. Trimming at V came to 0 bases and at J to 9 bases, leaving 7 bases not matched to a gene.

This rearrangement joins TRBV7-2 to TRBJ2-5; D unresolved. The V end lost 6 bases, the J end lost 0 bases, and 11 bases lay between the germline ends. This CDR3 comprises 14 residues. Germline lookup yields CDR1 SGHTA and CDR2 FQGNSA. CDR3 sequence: CASRLQINQETQYF. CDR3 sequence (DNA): TGTGCCAGCAGACTTCAAATAAACCAAGAGACCCAGTACTTC.

CDR3 loop: CASSLTSGYNEQFF. CDR3 coding DNA: TGTGCCAGCAGCCTCACTAGCGGATACAATGAGCAGTTCTTC. The chain uses TRBV7-8 and TRBJ2-1; 8 nucleotides align to TRBD2. Germline assignment: CDR1 SGHVS and CDR2 FQNEAQ. Trimming at V came to 5 bases and at J to 4 bases, leaving 4 bases not matched to a gene. CDR3 length: 14 amino acids.

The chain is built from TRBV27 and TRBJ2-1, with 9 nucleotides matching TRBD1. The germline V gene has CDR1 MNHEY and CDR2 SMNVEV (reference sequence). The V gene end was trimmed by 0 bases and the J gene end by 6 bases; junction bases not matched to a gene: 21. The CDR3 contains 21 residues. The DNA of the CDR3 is TGTGCCAGCAGTTTATCCGACGACCGGGACAGGGAACTAGCCGCGGTCAATGAGCAGTTCTTC. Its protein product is CASSLSDDRDRELAAVNEQFF.

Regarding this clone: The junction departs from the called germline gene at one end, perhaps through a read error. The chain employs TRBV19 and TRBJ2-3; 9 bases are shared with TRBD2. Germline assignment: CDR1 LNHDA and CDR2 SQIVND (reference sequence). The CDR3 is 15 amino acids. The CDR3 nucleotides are TGTGCCAGTAGGATAGCGGGAGCGGGCACAGATACGCAGTATTTT. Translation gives CASRIAGAGTDTQYF.

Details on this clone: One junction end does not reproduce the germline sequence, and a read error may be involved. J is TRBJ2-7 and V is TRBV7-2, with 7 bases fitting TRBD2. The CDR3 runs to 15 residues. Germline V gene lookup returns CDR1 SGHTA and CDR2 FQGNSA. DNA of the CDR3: TGTGCCAGCAGCTTAGGATCCCCGGGGGGACGGGAGGTCTTCTTC. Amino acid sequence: CASSLGSPGGREVFF.

In DNA form, the CDR3 reads TGTGCCAGCAACTTACAGGGGGCGGCCGGCTACACCTTC. This encodes CASNLQGAAGYTF. The chain couples TRBV6-6 to TRBJ1-2, with 9 positions matching TRBD1. The CDR3 extends over 13 amino acids. The junction had 8 bases not matched to a gene; V was cut back by 7 bases and J by 8 bases. From germline, CDR1 is MNHNY and CDR2 SVGAGI (reference sequence).

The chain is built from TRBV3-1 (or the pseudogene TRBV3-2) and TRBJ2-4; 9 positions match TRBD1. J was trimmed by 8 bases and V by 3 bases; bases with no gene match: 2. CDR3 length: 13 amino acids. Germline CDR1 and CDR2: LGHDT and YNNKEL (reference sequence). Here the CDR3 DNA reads TGTGCCAGCAGCCACCGGGACAGGGACATTCAGTACTTC. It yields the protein CASSHRDRDIQYF.

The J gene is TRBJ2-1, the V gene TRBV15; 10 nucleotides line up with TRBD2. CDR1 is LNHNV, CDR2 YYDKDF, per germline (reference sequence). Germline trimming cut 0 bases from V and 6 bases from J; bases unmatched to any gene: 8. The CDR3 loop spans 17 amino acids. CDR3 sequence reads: CATSRDGRLAGTNEQFF. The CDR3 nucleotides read TGTGCCACCAGCAGAGATGGAAGACTAGCGGGCACCAATGAGCAGTTCTTC. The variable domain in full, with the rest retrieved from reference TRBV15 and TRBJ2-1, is DAMVIQNPRYQVTQFGKPVTLSCSQTLNHNVMYWYQQKSSQAPKLLFHYYDKDFNNEADTPDNFQSRRPNTSFCFLDIRSPGLGDTAMYLCATSRDGRLAGTNEQFFGPGTRLTVL.

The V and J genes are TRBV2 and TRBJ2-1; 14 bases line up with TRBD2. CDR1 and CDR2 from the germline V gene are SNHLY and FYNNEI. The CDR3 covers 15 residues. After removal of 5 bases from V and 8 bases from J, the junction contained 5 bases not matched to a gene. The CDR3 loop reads CASSTGTSGSHEQFF. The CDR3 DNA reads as TGTGCCAGCAGTACGGGGACTAGCGGGAGCCATGAGCAGTTCTTC.

The CDR3 sequence: CASSSPGQPQHF. The CDR3 nucleotides read TGTGCCAGCAGTTCCCCGGGACAGCCCCAGCATTTT. The chain couples TRBV6-5 to TRBJ1-5; D not resolved. Germline V CDR1 and CDR2: MNHEY, SVGAGI. The CDR3 covers 12 residues. Trimming left V 4 bases short and J 7 bases short, with 8 bases between.

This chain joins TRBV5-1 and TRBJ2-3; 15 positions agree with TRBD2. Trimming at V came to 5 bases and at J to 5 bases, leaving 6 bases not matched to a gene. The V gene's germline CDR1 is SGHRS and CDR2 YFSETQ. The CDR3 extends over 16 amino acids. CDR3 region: CASSPGLAGGIDTQYF. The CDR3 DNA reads TGCGCCAGCAGTCCGGGACTAGCGGGAGGAATAGATACGCAGTATTTT.

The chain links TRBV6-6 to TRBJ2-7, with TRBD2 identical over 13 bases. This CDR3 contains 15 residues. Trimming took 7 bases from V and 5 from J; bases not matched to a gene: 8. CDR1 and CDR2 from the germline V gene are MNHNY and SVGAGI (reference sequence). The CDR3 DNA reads TGTGCCAGCAACGGACTAGCGGGAGTCAGGAACGAGCAGTACTTC. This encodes CASNGLAGVRNEQYF.

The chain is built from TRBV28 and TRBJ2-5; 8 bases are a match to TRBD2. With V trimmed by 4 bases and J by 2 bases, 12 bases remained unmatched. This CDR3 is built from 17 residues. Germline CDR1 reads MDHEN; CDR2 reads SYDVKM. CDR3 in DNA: TGTGCCAGCAGTTCCGCGCGCGGGGGGTCCGAACAAGAGACCCAGTACTTC. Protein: CASSSARGGSEQETQYF.

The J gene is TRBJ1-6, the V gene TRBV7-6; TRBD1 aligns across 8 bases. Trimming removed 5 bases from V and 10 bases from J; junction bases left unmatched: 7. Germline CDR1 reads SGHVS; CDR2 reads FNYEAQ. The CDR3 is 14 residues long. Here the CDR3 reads CASSPGQGGSPLHF. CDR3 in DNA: TGTGCCAGCAGCCCTGGACAGGGTGGATCACCCCTCCACTTT.

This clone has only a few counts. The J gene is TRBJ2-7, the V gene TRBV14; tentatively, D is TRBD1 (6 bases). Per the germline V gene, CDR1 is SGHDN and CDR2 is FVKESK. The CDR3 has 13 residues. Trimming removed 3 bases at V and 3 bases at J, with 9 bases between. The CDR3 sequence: CASSQRGYYEQYF. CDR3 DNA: TGTGCCAGCAGCCAGAGGGGGTACTACGAGCAGTACTTC.

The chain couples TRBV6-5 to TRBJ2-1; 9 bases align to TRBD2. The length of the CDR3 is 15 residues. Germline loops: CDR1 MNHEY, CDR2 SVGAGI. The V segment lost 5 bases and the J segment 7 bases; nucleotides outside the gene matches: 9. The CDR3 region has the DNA TGTGCCAGCAGTCTCGGGGATAGCGGGAGTAATGAGCAGTTCTTC. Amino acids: CASSLGDSGSNEQFF.

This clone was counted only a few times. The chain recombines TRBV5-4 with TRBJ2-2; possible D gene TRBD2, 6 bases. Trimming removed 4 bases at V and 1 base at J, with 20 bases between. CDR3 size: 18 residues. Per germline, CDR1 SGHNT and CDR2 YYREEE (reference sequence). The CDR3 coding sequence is TGTGCCAGCAGCCCATCAGCGGGTAAGGCAAAGAACACCGGGGAGCTGTTTTTT. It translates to CASSPSAGKAKNTGELFF. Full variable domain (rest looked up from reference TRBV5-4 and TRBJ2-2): ETGVTQSPTHLIKTRGQQVTLRCSSQSGHNTVSWYQQALGQGPQFIFQYYREEENGRGNFPPRFSGLQFPNYSSELNVNALELDDSALYLCASSPSAGKAKNTGELFFGEGSRLTVL.

The CDR3 DNA sequence: TGTGCCAGCAGCGTAACGGACAACCCCTCTGGAAACACCATATATTTT. This sequence encodes CASSVTDNPSGNTIYF. The chain combines TRBV9 with TRBJ1-3; tentatively, D is TRBD1 (5 bases). The CDR3 covers 16 residues. Trimming stripped 1 base from V and 0 bases from J, with 11 bases between. CDR1 is SGDLS, CDR2 YYNGEE, per germline.